A selection of T cell receptor beta chains follows, all from one sample in a study of T cells in localized non-small cell lung cancer. TCRdb's table, derived via immunoSEQ multiplex PCR, lists solely in-frame clones and lacks some. The sample carries fewer than 35,000 clones, about nine tenths recorded once. The sequencing here drew on peripheral blood, taken before any cancer treatment. All receptors derive from a man aged 40 to 70 with stage I lung adenocarcinoma. Each CDR3 is given with its conserved first and last residue. D genes are given only for firm matches. Size is stated for part of the rows, as once, few or many counts, or as a class when the clone is expanded.

>-|-|TRBJ2-7|TRBV19
CASSIKGAGTYKSYEQYF
TGTGCCAGTAGTATAAAGGGCGCCGGGACGTATAAGTCCTACGAGCAGTACTTC
>-|-|TRBJ1-1|TRBV5-1
CASSLRQGEAFF
TGCGCCAGCAGCTTGCGCCAGGGGGAAGCTTTCTTT
>TRBD2|-|TRBJ2-3|TRBV11-2
CASSVGGGGQYF
TGTGCCAGCAGCGTAGGCGGGGGGGGCCAGTATTTT
>-|-|TRBJ2-1|TRBV6-5
CASSYSSGRNEQFF
TGTGCCAGCAGTTACTCTTCAGGGAGAAATGAGCAGTTCTTC
>TRBD1|once|TRBJ2-1|TRBV5-1
CASAGDRTYNEQFF
TGCGCCAGCGCCGGGGACAGAACCTACAATGAGCAGTTCTTC
>-|once|TRBJ2-6|TRBV6-5
CASSYAGVSGANVLTF
TGTGCCAGCAGTTACGCAGGGGTGTCGGGGGCCAACGTCCTGACTTTC
>-|-|TRBJ1-1|TRBV11-2
CASSPPRVNTEAFF
TGTGCCAGCAGCCCCCCCAGGGTGAACACTGAAGCTTTCTTT
>-|-|TRBJ1-1|TRBV7-6
CASSLAGQNTEAFF
TGTGCCAGCAGCTTAGCGGGACAGAACACTGAAGCTTTCTTT
>-|-|TRBJ2-3|TRBV5-6
CASSRQRDTQYF
TGTGCCAGCAGCCGTCAGAGAGATACGCAGTATTTT
>-|-|TRBJ2-7|TRBV5-1
CASSLATGAYEQYF
TGCGCCAGCAGCTTGGCTACAGGAGCCTACGAGCAGTACTTC
>-|-|TRBJ2-3|TRBV11-2
CASSLDGTSTDTQYF
TGTGCCAGCAGCTTAGACGGTACTAGCACAGATACGCAGTATTTT
>-|few|TRBJ1-2|TRBV6-1
CASGGYTF
TGTGCCAGCGGTGGCTACACCTTC
>-|-|TRBJ2-5|TRBV19
CASSIDIRGVETQYF
TGTGCCAGTAGTATAGATATAAGAGGGGTGGAGACCCAGTACTTC
>TRBD1|few|TRBJ1-5|TRBV4-1
CASSQDRGQGVQPQHF
TGCGCCAGCAGCCAAGATAGGGGACAGGGTGTCCAGCCCCAGCATTTT
>TRBD1|few|TRBJ2-2|TRBV2
CASTRDRTKTGELFF
TGTGCCAGCACGCGGGACAGGACTAAAACCGGGGAGCTGTTTTTT
>-|-|TRBJ2-2|TRBV6-1
CASSEVPLTLGITGELFF
TGTGCCAGCAGTGAAGTTCCCCTTACCTTGGGGATCACCGGGGAGCTGTTTTTT
>-|-|TRBJ2-4|TRBV18
CASSPTVAAKNIQYF
TGTGCCAGCTCACCAACGGTGGCTGCCAAAAACATTCAGTACTTC
>TRBD1|-|TRBJ1-2|TRBV27
CASSLTGDYGYTF
TGTGCCAGCAGTTTAACAGGGGACTATGGCTACACCTTC
>TRBD2|few|TRBJ2-2|TRBV5-1
CASSPVGGAVGTGELFF
TGCGCCAGCAGCCCTGTCGGGGGGGCGGTGGGCACCGGGGAGCTGTTTTTT
>-|once|TRBJ1-4|TRBV7-6
CASSYPGADEKLFF
TGTGCCAGCAGCTACCCAGGGGCAGATGAAAAACTGTTTTTT
>-|once|TRBJ2-2|TRBV29-1
CSVEDPRGVVGELFF
TGCAGCGTTGAAGACCCACGGGGCGTCGTGGGGGAGCTGTTTTTT
>TRBD2|-|TRBJ2-7|TRBV9
CASSPSSGGGYEQYF
TGTGCCAGCAGCCCGTCTAGCGGGGGGGGCTACGAGCAGTACTTC
>-|-|TRBJ1-2|TRBV27
CASSLFMQGSGYTF
TGTGCCAGCAGTTTATTCATGCAGGGGTCTGGCTACACCTTC
>-|-|TRBJ2-1|TRBV10-3
CAISVSDLEQFF
TGTGCCATCAGTGTAAGCGACCTTGAGCAGTTCTTC
>TRBD1|-|TRBJ1-2|TRBV19
CASSIDPTGSPLYGYTF
TGTGCCAGTAGTATAGATCCGACAGGGAGTCCCCTCTATGGCTACACCTTC
>-|-|TRBJ1-1|TRBV12-5
CASGLVPARGTEAFF
TGTGCTAGTGGTTTAGTTCCTGCCAGGGGCACTGAAGCTTTCTTT
>-|-|TRBJ1-4|TRBV27
CASSRRSPGHNEKLFF
TGTGCCAGCAGCCGCCGGAGTCCGGGGCATAATGAAAAACTGTTTTTT
>-|few|TRBJ1-6|TRBV9
CASSVHDRINSPLHF
TGTGCCAGCAGCGTCCACGACAGGATTAATTCACCCCTCCACTTT
>TRBD1|once|TRBJ2-7|TRBV5-1
CASSLRAGGGETYEQYF
TGCGCCAGCAGCTTGAGGGCAGGGGGCGGTGAGACCTACGAGCAGTACTTC
>TRBD2|-|TRBJ2-5|TRBV2
CASSVVRSRLAGEQETQYF
TGTGCCAGCAGTGTTGTTAGGAGCCGACTAGCGGGGGAGCAAGAGACCCAGTACTTC
>TRBD2|-|TRBJ2-3|TRBV5-1
CASSRAGGSTDTQYF
TGCGCCAGCAGCCGTGCGGGGGGTAGCACAGATACGCAGTATTTT
>-|-|TRBJ2-3|TRBV2
CATGSNTQYF
TGTGCCACCGGGTCTAATACGCAGTATTTT